This TCR beta chain was found in a study of T cell responses to AZD1222 COVID-19 vaccine. The study pooled second doses at about 4 or about 12 weeks. Using immunoSEQ multiplex PCR, the repertoire was profiled, and TCRdb retains in-frame clones only, with some absent. The table lists 70,000 to 95,000 clones, around 89% of them singletons. The CDR3 extends over 15 amino acids. CDR1 and CDR2 (germline): LGHNT, FRNRAP. V was pared by 3 bases and J by 3 bases, with 15 bases between. Note on this clone: Antigen unknown.

Regarding the study as a whole: Epitopes outside B.1.351 and B.1.1.7 mutated regions reportedly drew nearly half of spike TCRs. Sampling captured repertoires only after the peak T cell response. With two AZD1222 doses given, Spike-specific TCR breadth and depth both rose.

The J gene is TRBJ2-7, the V gene TRBV12-5; D perhaps matches TRBD1 (5 bases). Material: peripheral blood, obtained 28 days after the second AZD1222 dose. This receptor was identified in an adult who received the AZD1222 COVID-19 vaccine. In DNA form, the CDR3 reads TGTGCTAGTGGTTTCTTTGGTCAGGGCGACTACGAGCAGTACTTC. It encodes CASGFFGQGDYEQYF.